The clone carrying this TCR beta chain was counted only a few times. TCRdb analysed the 5' RACE reads with MiXCR anew, one entry per CDR3 protein. This sample has 55,000 to 70,000 distinct CDR3 sequences, with around a quarter found just once. This sample is drawn from a study of T-cell memory formation after mild COVID-19. The sequence was obtained from a man aged 18 to 29 who had mild COVID-19 (a few samples of this study predate the infection). Cell type and time point are not known. Sample: PBMCs or a T cell subset sorted from them (not recorded which).

The CDR3 protein is CASSSYPRDGELFF. CDR3 coding DNA: TGTGCCAGCAGCTCGTACCCTAGAGACGGGGAGCTGTTTTTT. The chain employs TRBV7-9 and TRBJ2-2; D is uncertain. CDR1 and CDR2 from the germline V gene are SEHNR and FQNEAQ (reference sequence). The CDR3 runs to 14 residues. With 4 bases removed from V and 7 bases from J, the gap between germline ends came to 13 bases. Drawing the rest from reference TRBV7-9 and TRBJ2-2, the complete variable domain is DTGVSQNPRHKITKRGQNVTFRCDPISEHNRLYWYRQTLGQGPEFLTYFQNEAQLEKSRLLSDRFSAERPKGSFSTLEIQRTEQGDSAMYLCASSSYPRDGELFFGEGSRLTVL.